This entry concerns a single T cell receptor beta chain. Its specificity is not known. This sample stems from a study of OX40 agonist ivuxolimab in advanced cancers. Study-wide background: Patients' therapy was ivuxolimab, an antibody that acts as an agonist of OX40 (CD134). Study findings and constraints: The expanded peripheral T cells' antigen specificity was not determined. Among the least clonally expanded were partial responders at 0.1-3.0 mg/kg.

This table comes from immunoSEQ multiplex PCR, and its TCRdb copy is limited to in-frame clones, with some not included. The top ten clones hold around a fifth of a sample with 35,000 or so clones, over 65% of them seen once. CDR3 length: 14 amino acids. V was cut by 6 bases and J by 2 bases, with 11 bases left in between. Germline CDR1 and CDR2: SNHLY and FYNNEI. This receptor was identified in an adult with an advanced solid tumor such as melanoma, head and neck, liver or kidney cancer. The chain uses TRBV2 and TRBJ2-1; no firm D call. Material: CD4+ or CD8+ T cells sorted from blood, obtained in a trial of the OX40 agonist ivuxolimab. Here the CDR3 DNA reads TGTGCCAGCAGGGATTCTACCACCTACAATGAGCAGTTCTTC. Translation gives CASRDSTTYNEQFF.